The 29 T cell receptor beta chains below come from one sample, sequenced in a study of cytomegalovirus exposure and HLA in healthy donors. The PCR employed 60 Vbeta primers together with 13 Jbeta primers. Sequencing used immunoSEQ multiplex PCR; TCRdb keeps in-frame clones, though not all of them. The table lists under 300,000 clones, 86% of them singletons. The sample comprised PBMCs. These receptors were obtained from a man aged 40-49 years in good health and CMV-seropositive.

This chain joins TRBV19 and TRBJ1-3; no reliable D call. The CDR3 length is 14 residues. V lost 5 bases and J 0 bases, leaving 8 bases between the germline ends. The germline V gene encodes CDR1 LNHDA and CDR2 SQIVND (reference sequence). CDR3 coding DNA: TGTGCCAGTAGTCGCGCAAGCTCTGGAAACACCATATATTTT. This codes for CASSRASSGNTIYF.

This rearrangement joins TRBV7-2 to TRBJ2-1; 8 nucleotides match TRBD1. CDR1 and CDR2 from the germline V gene are SGHTA and FQGNSA. V lost 1 base, J lost 7 bases, and 9 bases stayed unmatched. The CDR3 extends over 16 amino acids. In DNA, the CDR3 is TGTGCCAGCAGCTTAGGGCTGCGGACAGGGTGGAATGAGCAGTTCTTC. This gives the protein CASSLGLRTGWNEQFF.

The V call is TRBV9, the J call TRBJ2-1; 7 positions match TRBD1. After removal of 0 bases from V and 7 bases from J, the junction contained 7 bases not matched to a gene. The CDR3 spans 15 residues. Looked up from germline, CDR1 is SGDLS and CDR2 is YYNGEE. The CDR3 DNA is TGTGCCAGCAGCGTAGAGCCAGGGGGAAGGAATGAGCAGTTCTTC. This sequence encodes CASSVEPGGRNEQFF.

Notes on this clone: Other DNA sequences from this sample encode an identical CDR3 as well. The chain has TRBV4-1 and TRBJ2-7; 8 bases are a match to TRBD1. Germline assignment: CDR1 MGHRA and CDR2 YSYEKL. The CDR3 is 14 amino acids. J gave up 2 bases and V 1 base, and 1 base lay outside the gene matches. The CDR3 reads CASSQVQGAYEQYF. In DNA form, the CDR3 reads TGCGCCAGCAGCCAAGTACAGGGGGCCTACGAGCAGTACTTC.

V gene TRBV7-9 combines with J gene TRBJ2-5, with D possibly being TRBD2 (5 bases). With the DNA end fitting TRBJ2-7 better, the J assignment may be wrong. Germline loops: CDR1 SEHNR, CDR2 FQNEAQ (reference sequence). The CDR3 extends over 14 amino acids. CDR3: CASSLSTRSYEQYF. In DNA form, the CDR3 reads TGTGCCAGCAGCTTGAGTACTAGAAGCTACGAGCAGTACTTC.

V is TRBV7-3 and J is TRBJ2-2; 14 nucleotides align to TRBD2. Germline V gives CDR1 SGHTA, CDR2 FQGTGA. Unmatched junction bases numbered 9, after V lost 5 bases and J lost 7 bases. The CDR3 is 17 residues long. In DNA, the CDR3 is TGTGCCAGCAGCAGATCCGGGACTAGCGGGAGTGTCGGGGAGCTGTTTTTT. Translation: CASSRSGTSGSVGELFF.

This sequence joins TRBV7-2 and TRBJ2-1, with 12 nucleotides matching TRBD2. V shed 5 bases and J 4 bases; nucleotides not matched to a gene: 0. Germline CDR1 SGHTA, CDR2 FQGNSA. This CDR3 is 14 amino acids long. The CDR3 nucleotides read TGTGCCAGCAGCGGACTAGCGGGATACAATGAGCAGTTCTTC. Its protein product is CASSGLAGYNEQFF.

The chain recombines TRBV21-1 with TRBJ2-1; the table's D call, TRBD1, has no DNA check behind it. TRBV21-1 is a pseudogene segment. The CDR3 is 19 amino acids. The CDR3 sequence is CASSKVRDRGRDIHNEQFF. The CDR3 nucleotides are TGTGCCAGCAGCAAAGTAAGGGACAGGGGGCGCGATATCCACAATGAGCAGTTCTTC.

With regard to this clone: The limits of the CDR3 on the DNA are not certain, so only TCRdb's listed CDR3 is given. The rearrangement uses TRBV5-5 and TRBJ1-2; the table's D call, TRBD1, has no DNA check behind it. Germline V gene lookup returns CDR1 SGHKS and CDR2 YYEKEE (reference sequence). The CDR3 sequence runs 15 residues, both termini included. The CDR3 reads CASSFGPGELNGYTF.

The chain is built from TRBV5-1 and TRBJ2-7, with D possibly TRBD2 on 6 matching bases. This CDR3 has 14 residues. Germline-derived CDR1 and CDR2 are SGHRS and YFSETQ. V lost 4 bases and J 5 bases, leaving 16 bases between the germline ends. CDR3 nucleotide sequence: TGCGCCAGCAGCGAGACCGGGAGTGGGGACGAGCAGTACTTC. It yields the protein CASSETGSGDEQYF.

The V gene is TRBV5-4, the J gene TRBJ2-5; TRBD1 agrees at 7 bases. Germline V gene sequence: CDR1 SGHNT, CDR2 YYREEE (reference sequence). This CDR3 contains 13 residues. With V trimmed by 4 bases and J by 7 bases, 7 bases remained unmatched. CDR3 in amino acids: CASSQTGVWTQYF. The CDR3 bases are TGTGCCAGCAGCCAAACAGGGGTTTGGACCCAGTACTTC.

This chain links TRBV18 with TRBJ1-2; tentatively, D is TRBD1 (5 bases). This CDR3 is 16 amino acids long. Per germline, CDR1 KGHSH and CDR2 LQKENI. The germline V and J ends were trimmed by 0 bases and 4 bases, with 15 bases remaining between them. The CDR3 DNA sequence: TGTGCCAGCTCACCACCAGGGGCCGCGGGAGGCTATGGCTACACCTTC. Amino acids: CASSPPGAAGGYGYTF.

The chain couples TRBV11-3 to TRBJ2-1; 8 bases agree with TRBD1. The CDR3 covers 15 residues. Per the germline V gene, CDR1 is SGHNT and CDR2 is YENEEA. V dropped 5 bases and J dropped 3; count of bases not matched to a gene: 6. The CDR3 is CASSPDRALYNEQFF. The CDR3 DNA is TGTGCCAGCAGCCCGGACAGGGCTCTCTACAATGAGCAGTTCTTC.

V is TRBV25-1 and J is TRBJ2-5; 9 bases fit TRBD2. Germline CDR1 MGHDK, CDR2 SYGVNS. The CDR3 extends over 15 amino acids. V was clipped by 6 bases and J by 7 bases; unmatched bases: 12. The CDR3 loop is CASSAFGGRGLTQYF. For the CDR3, the DNA is TGTGCCAGCAGCGCGTTCGGCGGGAGGGGTTTGACCCAGTACTTC.

The chain joins TRBV7-2 to TRBJ2-7, with 10 bases lining up with TRBD2. The CDR3 length is 13 residues. Germline assignment: CDR1 SGHTA and CDR2 FQGNSA. With V trimmed by 6 bases and J by 5 bases, 4 bases remained unmatched. The CDR3: CASRGLANHEQYF. As DNA, the CDR3 is TGTGCCAGCAGGGGACTAGCGAACCACGAGCAGTACTTC.

This clone has only a few counts. The rearrangement uses TRBV5-1 and TRBJ1-2, with TRBD1 matching 9 bases. This CDR3 region has 16 residues. Germline V gene data show CDR1 as SGHRS and CDR2 as YFSETQ. V was clipped by 4 bases and J by 7 bases; unmatched bases: 14. The CDR3: CASSENWDRAPAGYTF. The CDR3 nucleotides read TGCGCCAGCAGCGAGAACTGGGACAGGGCTCCGGCTGGCTACACCTTC.

In its sample, this clone was seen once. The chain links TRBV4-2 to TRBJ1-2; 8 bases map to TRBD1. V lost 0 bases and J lost 6; bases outside the gene matches: 9. Germline V gene lookup returns CDR1 LGHNA and CDR2 YNFKEQ. The length of the CDR3 is 16 residues. The CDR3 DNA reads TGTGCCAGCAGCCAAGAGGCAGGACAGGGTATTAATGGCTACACCTTC. This encodes CASSQEAGQGINGYTF.

CDR3 loop: CASSAELAGGAEQFF. The CDR3 DNA is TGTGCCAGCAGTGCCGAACTAGCGGGAGGAGCTGAGCAGTTCTTC. The chain joins TRBV2 to TRBJ2-1; 12 bases align to TRBD2. Per the germline V gene, CDR1 is SNHLY and CDR2 is FYNNEI. The CDR3 has 15 residues. After removal of 4 bases from V and 9 bases from J, the junction contained 7 bases not matched to a gene.

This clone was counted a single time. The rearrangement links TRBV27 to TRBJ2-5; 13 bases align to TRBD2. The J segment lost 5 bases and the V segment lost 8 bases, leaving 8 bases of the junction unmatched. CDR3 length equals 15 residues. Germline CDR1 and CDR2: MNHEY and SMNVEV (reference sequence). CDR3 loop: CASAGLAGERETQYF. Written as DNA, the CDR3 is TGTGCCAGCGCTGGACTAGCGGGAGAACGGGAGACCCAGTACTTC.

This clone was seen more than once but under ten times. The J gene is TRBJ1-3, the V gene TRBV4-3; no firm D call. V gave up 1 base and J gave up 9 bases, with 16 bases separating them. The V gene's germline CDR1 is LGHNA and CDR2 YSLEER. The length of the CDR3 is 15 residues. The CDR3 region is CASSQARGFLGTIYF. In DNA form, the CDR3 reads TGCGCCAGCAGCCAAGCTCGGGGATTCCTTGGCACCATATATTTT.

The V and J genes are TRBV6-5 and TRBJ2-2, with 7 nucleotides matching TRBD1. The V segment lost 1 base and the J segment 0 bases; nucleotides outside the gene matches: 2. This CDR3 spans 16 amino acids. Germline CDR1 and CDR2: MNHEY and SVGAGI. The CDR3 DNA sequence: TGTGCCAGCAGTTACTTTCAGGGGGCGAACACCGGGGAGCTGTTTTTT. Translating it yields CASSYFQGANTGELFF.

A single count supports this clone. The rearrangement links TRBV10-3 to TRBJ2-1; 9 bases fit TRBD2. Germline V gives CDR1 ENHRY, CDR2 SYGVKD. The CDR3 sequence is 16 residues long. V shed 4 bases, J shed 5 bases, and the junction held 9 bases outside the gene matches. The CDR3 DNA follows: TGTGCCATCAGTGCTGGACTAGCGTTTTACAACAATGAGCAGTTCTTC. Protein sequence: CAISAGLAFYNNEQFF.

The chain carries TRBV7-3 and TRBJ2-2; D call uncertain. The CDR3 runs 12 residues. The germline gives CDR1 SGHTA, CDR2 FQGTGA. Between the trimmed V and J ends, which lost 4 bases and 4 bases, there was a span of 4 bases. This chain's CDR3 is CASSSRTGELFF. CDR3 bases: TGTGCCAGCAGCTCCCGCACCGGGGAGCTGTTTTTT.

This sequence joins TRBV15 and TRBJ2-4, with 12 bases identical to TRBD2. The CDR3 runs to 17 residues. J was trimmed by 8 bases and V by 0 bases; bases with no gene match: 8. CDR1 and CDR2 (germline): LNHNV, YYDKDF (reference sequence). The CDR3 DNA follows: TGTGCCACCAGCAGAGAAGGGCTAGCGGGAGGGCCGGACATTCAGTACTTC. Its translation: CATSREGLAGGPDIQYF.

CDR3 in DNA: TGTGCCAGCAGCCTAGGGACTAGCGGGAGGTACAATGAGCAGTTCTTC. Its translation is CASSLGTSGRYNEQFF. The chain recombines TRBV9 with TRBJ2-1; 15 positions match TRBD2. Germline V gene lookup returns CDR1 SGDLS and CDR2 YYNGEE. CDR3 length equals 16 residues. The junction had 3 bases not matched to a gene; V was cut back by 4 bases and J by 4 bases.

The chain couples TRBV14 to TRBJ1-2; TRBD1 agrees at 7 bases. CDR1 is SGHDN and CDR2 is FVKESK in the germline V gene. This CDR3 spans 14 amino acids. V was clipped by 3 bases and J by 3 bases; unmatched bases: 4. CDR3 in amino acids: CASSHLTGYYGYTF. CDR3 bases: TGTGCCAGCAGCCACCTGACAGGGTACTATGGCTACACCTTC. Combining the CDR3 with reference TRBV14 and TRBJ1-2 gives the whole variable domain EAGVTQFPSHSVIEKGQTVTLRCDPISGHDNLYWYRRVMGKEIKFLLHFVKESKQDESGMPNNRFLAERTGGTYSTLKVQPAELEDSGVYFCASSHLTGYYGYTFGSGTRLTVV.

This chain links TRBV28 with TRBJ2-1, with D perhaps TRBD2 (6 bases). The CDR3 is made up of 16 amino acids. With 1 base removed from V and 2 bases from J, the gap between germline ends came to 12 bases. Germline CDR1 and CDR2: MDHEN and SYDVKM. The CDR3 region has the DNA TGTGCCAGCAGTTTATATGGCGGGATGGCCTACAATGAGCAGTTCTTC. Amino acids: CASSLYGGMAYNEQFF.

V usage is TRBV6-5 and J usage is TRBJ2-1; the match to TRBD2 covers 8 bases. Germline V gene sequence: CDR1 MNHEY, CDR2 SVGAGI. After removal of 6 bases from V and 5 bases from J, the junction contained 9 bases not matched to a gene. The CDR3 covers 15 residues. The CDR3 region is CASRGAGAQNNEQFF. CDR3 bases: TGTGCCAGCAGGGGAGCGGGAGCGCAGAACAATGAGCAGTTCTTC.

This clone was picked up many times. The chain uses TRBV7-2 and TRBJ2-5; D remains unclear. V shed 5 bases and J shed 13 bases, with 20 bases lying between them. CDR1 is SGHTA and CDR2 is FQGNSA in the germline V gene. The CDR3 totals 13 residues. The CDR3 sequence is CASSPSRQGQTYF. CDR3 sequence (DNA): TGTGCCAGCAGCCCCTCGCGACAAGGCCAAACGTACTTC.